These 28 T cell receptor beta chains originate from one sample sequenced in a study of blood T cells in healthy people across ages. Then a second PCR, running roughly 7 to 11 cycles, was carried out with a sample-barcoded 5' primer and a J-beta primer mix. TCRdb called the 5' RACE reads again in MiXCR, with one record for every CDR3 protein. The sample includes about 1.8 million distinct CDR3 sequences, around half of them seen just once. The source material was blood. These receptors were obtained from a woman in her 40s in good health.

The J gene is TRBJ2-7, the V gene TRBV5-1, with D possibly TRBD1 on 5 matching bases. V gave up 4 bases and J gave up 2 bases, with 19 bases separating them. Germline lookup yields CDR1 SGHRS and CDR2 YFSETQ. CDR3 size: 16 residues. The CDR3 here is CASSLDIQGYPYEQYF. In nucleotides, the CDR3 is TGCGCCAGCAGCCTGGATATCCAGGGTTATCCCTACGAGCAGTACTTC.

The J gene is TRBJ2-3, the V gene TRBV24-1; 9 bases match TRBD2. The CDR3 loop spans 15 amino acids. Germline V lookup: CDR1 KGHDR, CDR2 SFDVKD. V gave up 4 bases and J gave up 2 bases; unmatched junction bases: 3. As DNA, the CDR3 is TGTGCCACCAGTGAGTCTAGCGGGGCCACAGATACGCAGTATTTT. Protein product: CATSESSGATDTQYF.

The chain has TRBV27 and TRBJ2-1, with TRBD1 identical over 11 bases. The trim removed 6 bases at V and 4 bases at J, leaving 14 bases unmatched. Germline CDR1 and CDR2: MNHEY and SMNVEV (reference sequence). CDR3 size: 18 residues. CDR3 nucleotide sequence: TGTGCCAGCAGCAATGGACAGGGGGCGGCTGGGACGTACAATGAGCAGTTCTTC. As protein: CASSNGQGAAGTYNEQFF.

This clonotype was counted between two and nine times. V and J are TRBV6-5 and TRBJ2-3, with TRBD1 matching 8 bases. The CDR3 loop spans 15 amino acids. Germline assignment: CDR1 MNHEY and CDR2 SVGAGI. V gave up 6 bases and J gave up 1 base; unmatched junction bases: 6. The CDR3 here is CASSQTGAGTDTQYF. DNA for the CDR3: TGTGCCAGCAGCCAGACAGGGGCTGGCACAGATACGCAGTATTTT.

This chain joins TRBV6-5 and TRBJ2-5; 7 nucleotides line up with TRBD2. CDR3 length: 11 amino acids. V lost 6 bases, J lost 7 bases, and 2 bases stayed unmatched. Germline values: CDR1 MNHEY, CDR2 SVGAGI. The CDR3 DNA sequence: TGTGCCAGCAGGGGGGAGGGGACCCAGTACTTC. Translated, it gives CASRGEGTQYF.

This clonotype was seen ten or more times. The chain combines TRBV4-3 with TRBJ2-5; 9 nucleotides line up with TRBD2. CDR3 length equals 14 residues. V gave up 4 bases and J gave up 5 bases; unmatched junction bases: 5. Germline CDR1 reads LGHNA; CDR2 reads YSLEER. CDR3 sequence (DNA): TGCGCCAGCAGCCCGGGACTAGCAATGGAGACCCAGTACTTC. It codes for CASSPGLAMETQYF.

V and J are TRBV20-1 and TRBJ2-7, with a weak D call TRBD1 (6 bases). The CDR3 loop spans 13 amino acids. V gave up 3 bases and J gave up 1 base, with 10 bases separating them. Germline V gene lookup returns CDR1 DFQATT and CDR2 SNEGSKA (reference sequence). The CDR3 DNA is TGCAGTGCTAGCCGGGACAATTCCTACGAGCAGTACTTC. Amino acid sequence: CSASRDNSYEQYF.

The chain joins TRBV27 to TRBJ1-4; TRBD1 matches 10 bases. V lost 5 bases to trimming and J lost 10 bases; unmatched junction nucleotides: 4. There are 13 residues in the CDR3. In germline, CDR1 is MNHEY, CDR2 SMNVEV (reference sequence). This CDR3 reads CASSRTGGGKLFF. DNA of the CDR3: TGTGCCAGCAGTCGGACAGGGGGTGGAAAACTGTTTTTT.

The chain employs TRBV4-1 and TRBJ2-3; D ambiguous. The CDR3 sequence is 14 residues long. Trimming took 1 base from V and 2 from J, leaving 7 bases between them. Germline-derived CDR1 and CDR2 are MGHRA and YSYEKL. The CDR3 loop is CASSQVPHTDTQYF. The CDR3 coding sequence is TGCGCCAGCAGCCAAGTCCCTCACACAGATACGCAGTATTTT.

The chain has TRBV7-2 and TRBJ2-4; D gene unclear. V shed 1 base and J shed 11 bases, with 12 bases lying between them. Germline CDR1 is SGHTA and CDR2 is FQGNSA. This CDR3 spans 13 amino acids. CDR3 in amino acids: CASSLDGQNLQYF. CDR3 bases: TGTGCCAGCAGCTTAGACGGTCAGAACCTTCAGTACTTC.

V usage is TRBV9 and J usage is TRBJ2-3; the D gene is possibly TRBD2 (6 bases). Germline-derived CDR1 and CDR2 are SGDLS and YYNGEE. The CDR3 runs to 16 residues. V lost 4 bases and J 0 bases, leaving 15 bases between the germline ends. Written as DNA, the CDR3 is TGTGCCAGCAGCCTTGGGGCGCGGGACAGCACAGATACGCAGTATTTT. Amino acid sequence: CASSLGARDSTDTQYF.

In its sample, this clonotype was seen a few times. The rearrangement links TRBV20-1 to TRBJ2-7, with D maybe TRBD1 (6 bases). The CDR3 length is 14 residues. V gave up 7 bases and J gave up 3 bases, with 19 bases separating them. Germline V gene sequence: CDR1 DFQATT, CDR2 SNEGSKA (reference sequence). CDR3 coding DNA: TGCAGTGGGGGCCCGAACAGGGTGCTCTACGAGCAGTACTTC. Translated, it gives CSGGPNRVLYEQYF.

This clonotype was counted between two and nine times. V usage is TRBV5-4 and J usage is TRBJ2-7; 8 bases line up with TRBD2. Germline CDR1 SGHNT, CDR2 YYREEE (reference sequence). V shed 1 base, J shed 5 bases, and the junction held 5 bases outside the gene matches. This CDR3 is 14 amino acids long. This CDR3 is CASSLRYSGDEQYF. CDR3 in DNA: TGTGCCAGCAGCTTGAGATATAGCGGGGACGAGCAGTACTTC.

This rearrangement joins TRBV3-1 to TRBJ1-6; D is ambiguous. This CDR3 region has 15 residues. Per the germline V gene, CDR1 is LGHDT and CDR2 is YNNKEL (reference sequence). V lost 0 bases and J 4 bases, leaving 7 bases between the germline ends. The CDR3 loop is CASSQDLRYNSPLHF. In nucleotides, the CDR3 is TGTGCCAGCAGCCAAGATCTGAGATATAATTCACCCCTCCACTTT.

V and J are TRBV10-3 and TRBJ2-5; 7 bases are shared with TRBD1. V trimming: 6 bases; J trimming: 11 bases; junction bases outside the gene matches: 18. The CDR3 length is 15 residues. Germline CDR1 reads ENHRY; CDR2 reads SYGVKD. Written as DNA, the CDR3 is TGTGCCATCAGAAGAGGGGGCGAGGGCTACAATGAGCAGTACTTC. It yields the protein CAIRRGGEGYNEQYF.

The V and J genes are TRBV6-1 and TRBJ1-2; no clear D. In germline, CDR1 is MNHNS, CDR2 SASEGT. CDR3 size: 11 residues. Trimming pared 4 bases from V and 4 bases from J, leaving 4 bases between. CDR3 DNA sequence: TGTGCCAGCAGTGGGATCTATGGCTACACCTTC. Its translation: CASSGIYGYTF.

On this clonotype: The junction does not match germline at one end; this may be a read error. The chain recombines TRBV6-5 with TRBJ2-5, with 8 nucleotides matching TRBD1. Germline CDR1 MNHEY, CDR2 SVGAGI. The CDR3 covers 14 residues. CDR3 bases: TGTGCCAGCAGTTATGGACAGGGTAAAGAGGCCCAGTACTTC. It translates to CASSYGQGKEAQYF.

This chain uses TRBV28 with TRBJ2-1, with TRBD2 identical over 15 bases. This CDR3 contains 18 residues. V lost 5 bases and J lost 5; bases outside the gene matches: 10. CDR1 is MDHEN, CDR2 SYDVKM, per germline. CDR3 bases: TGTGCCAGCAGTACATACGGGACTAGCGGGGGGTACAACAATGAGCAGTTCTTC. Translating it yields CASSTYGTSGGYNNEQFF.

This clonotype was observed a few times. The rearrangement joins TRBV12-3 or TRBV12-4 to TRBJ1-2; 7 bases line up with TRBD1. The junction had 6 bases not matched to a gene; V was cut back by 4 bases and J by 1 base. CDR3 length equals 15 residues. The CDR3 is CASSSGDSLNYGYTF. For the CDR3, the DNA is TGTGCCAGCAGTTCAGGGGACAGTCTTAACTATGGCTACACCTTC.

This clonotype was counted between two and nine times. The chain recombines TRBV12-3 or TRBV12-4 with TRBJ2-7; a weak D match, TRBD1 (5 bases). The ends were cut back, 7 bases at V and 4 bases at J, with 17 bases in the middle. This CDR3 is 14 amino acids long. In DNA form, the CDR3 reads TGTGCCAGCAAAGGGGTGGGCCTCAATTACGAGCAGTACTTC. It encodes CASKGVGLNYEQYF.

CDR3 DNA: TGTGCCAGCAGGGGGTGGGCTACTGAAGCTTTCTTT. Translating it yields CASRGWATEAFF. The V gene is TRBV6-5, the J gene TRBJ1-1, with no clear D. This CDR3 is built from 12 residues. Germline V gives CDR1 MNHEY, CDR2 SVGAGI. V lost 6 bases, J lost 5 bases, and 10 bases lay in between.

This clonotype has just a few counts. The V call is TRBV9, the J call TRBJ2-1; 12 bases match TRBD2. This CDR3 has 14 residues. The germline V gene has CDR1 SGDLS and CDR2 YYNGEE. The V segment lost 3 bases and the J segment 8 bases; nucleotides outside the gene matches: 3. The CDR3 DNA is TGTGCCAGCAGCGCTAGCGGGGGGGCGGATGAGCAGTTCTTC. It specifies CASSASGGADEQFF.

The chain is built from TRBV6-2 or TRBV6-3 and TRBJ2-7, with 12 bases aligning to TRBD2. Per the germline V gene, CDR1 is MNHEY and CDR2 is SVGEGT. The J segment lost 0 bases and the V segment lost 6 bases, leaving 3 bases of the junction unmatched. This CDR3 is built from 15 residues. The CDR3 DNA reads TGTGCCAGCAGACTGACTAGCGGGAGCTCCTACGAGCAGTACTTC. Translation: CASRLTSGSSYEQYF.

The table lists this clonotype with a few counts. The rearrangement joins TRBV6-1 to TRBJ2-7, with TRBD2 matching 9 bases. CDR3 size: 15 residues. Trimming took 6 bases from V and 0 from J; bases not matched to a gene: 6. Germline lookup yields CDR1 MNHNS and CDR2 SASEGT. This CDR3 reads CASSLVAGDSYEQYF. The DNA for the CDR3 is TGTGCCAGCAGCCTTGTAGCGGGGGACTCCTACGAGCAGTACTTC.

V is TRBV27 and J is TRBJ2-1, with 12 bases identical to TRBD2. This CDR3 spans 17 amino acids. In germline, CDR1 is MNHEY, CDR2 SMNVEV (reference sequence). J lost 1 base, V lost 5 bases, and 6 bases had no gene match. CDR3 sequence: CASSPLLAGGSYNEQFF. CDR3 DNA sequence: TGTGCCAGCAGTCCACTACTAGCGGGGGGTTCCTACAATGAGCAGTTCTTC.

The chain combines TRBV7-6 with TRBJ2-1, with TRBD1 as a possible D gene (6 bases). The germline V and J ends were trimmed by 5 bases and 5 bases, with 16 bases remaining between them. The CDR3 contains 15 residues. Germline CDR1 SGHVS, CDR2 FNYEAQ. CDR3 protein: CASSPEDRSNNEQFF. The CDR3 DNA sequence: TGTGCCAGCAGCCCCGAGGACAGATCAAACAATGAGCAGTTCTTC.

This clonotype was seen more than once but under ten times. The chain combines TRBV5-5 with TRBJ1-2; D perhaps matches TRBD1 (5 bases). The CDR3 sequence is 13 residues long. Trimming removed 4 bases at V and 4 bases at J, with 11 bases between. CDR1 and CDR2 (germline): SGHKS, YYEKEE (reference sequence). The CDR3 loop is CASSKDRTYGYTF. CDR3 DNA sequence: TGTGCCAGCAGCAAAGACAGAACCTATGGCTACACCTTC. Complete variable domain (other parts from reference TRBV5-5 and TRBJ1-2): DAGVTQSPTHLIKTRGQQVTLRCSPISGHKSVSWYQQVLGQGPQFIFQYYEKEERGRGNFPDRFSARQFPNYSSELNVNALLLGDSALYLCASSKDRTYGYTFGSGTRLTVV.

This clonotype was seen a handful of times. The chain is built from TRBV12-3 or TRBV12-4 and TRBJ2-1, with 8 positions matching TRBD1. Trimming took 5 bases from V and 5 from J; bases not matched to a gene: 5. The length of the CDR3 is 14 residues. The CDR3 region is CASSRTGLNNEQFF. The CDR3 region has the DNA TGTGCCAGCAGTCGGACAGGGTTAAACAATGAGCAGTTCTTC.